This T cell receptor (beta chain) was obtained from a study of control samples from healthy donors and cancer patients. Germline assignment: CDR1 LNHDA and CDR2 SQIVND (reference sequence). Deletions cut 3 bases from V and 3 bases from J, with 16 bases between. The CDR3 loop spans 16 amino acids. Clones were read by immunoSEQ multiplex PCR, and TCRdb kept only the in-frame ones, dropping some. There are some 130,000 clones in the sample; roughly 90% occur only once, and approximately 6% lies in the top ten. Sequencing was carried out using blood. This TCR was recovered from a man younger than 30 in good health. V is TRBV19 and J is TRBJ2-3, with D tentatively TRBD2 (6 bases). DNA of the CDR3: TGTGCCAGTAGTATTTATGGAGGGGATCATACAGATACGCAGTATTTT. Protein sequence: CASSIYGGDHTDTQYF.